Below are 15 T cell receptor beta chains sequenced from a single sample in a study of shared clonotypes between healthy human individuals. Naive CD8 cells lacked CD45RO and underwent positive selection for CCR7, leaving out terminally differentiated effector memory CD45RA+ cells. Only in-frame clones appear in the TCRdb table, and some are missing; sequencing was by immunoSEQ multiplex PCR. Found here are about 2.1 million clones, approximately 92% of them singletons; the top ten hold about 1.6%. The sequenced material came from naive CD8+ T cells from PBMCs. Every receptor here comes from a man in his late teens or twenties in good health. Some clones in this sample may be carry-over from other donors' samples.

This clone appeared a single time. The J gene is TRBJ2-7, the V gene TRBV7-9; TRBD1 aligns across 9 bases. The CDR3 is 16 residues long. Germline V gives CDR1 SEHNR, CDR2 FQNEAQ (reference sequence). V gave up 5 bases and J gave up 1 base; unmatched junction bases: 9. For the CDR3, the DNA is TGTGCCAGCAGCCCACTCCCGGGACAGGGTTCCTACGAGCAGTACTTC. Protein: CASSPLPGQGSYEQYF.

The chain joins TRBV19 to TRBJ2-6; no firm D call. The CDR3 is 15 residues long. CDR1 is LNHDA, CDR2 SQIVND, per germline (reference sequence). Trimming took off 0 bases at V and 0 bases at J, with 3 bases between the two ends. The CDR3 spells CASSIDSSGANVLTF. DNA of the CDR3: TGTGCCAGTAGTATAGACAGCTCTGGGGCCAACGTCCTGACTTTC.

The chain carries TRBV5-8 and TRBJ2-1; 9 bases align to TRBD2. The germline V gene encodes CDR1 SGHTS and CDR2 YDEGEE. This CDR3 region has 16 residues. Trimming took 3 bases from V and 1 from J; bases not matched to a gene: 5. The CDR3 is CASSSDAGGSYNEQFF. CDR3 DNA sequence: TGTGCCAGCAGCTCCGATGCGGGGGGGTCCTACAATGAGCAGTTCTTC. The whole variable domain, remainder taken from reference TRBV5-8 and TRBJ2-1, is EAGVTQSPTHLIKTRGQQATLRCSPISGHTSVYWYQQALGLGLQFLLWYDEGEERNRGNFPPRFSGRQFPNYSSELNVNALELEDSALYLCASSSDAGGSYNEQFFGPGTRLTVL.

The chain links TRBV7-7 to TRBJ2-1; no clear D. Trimming removed 2 bases at V and 7 bases at J, with 18 bases between. This CDR3 is 16 amino acids long. Germline V gene lookup returns CDR1 SSHAT and CDR2 FNYEAQ (reference sequence). The chain's CDR3 is CASSLRVGVSWNEQFF. The DNA for the CDR3 is TGTGCCAGCAGCTTAAGAGTTGGGGTTAGCTGGAATGAGCAGTTCTTC.

About this clone itself: At the DNA level, this CDR3 is encoded by other sequences in the same sample as well. This chain links TRBV7-9 with TRBJ2-7; D is ambiguous. Germline values: CDR1 SEHNR, CDR2 FQNEAQ (reference sequence). The CDR3 runs 11 residues. Trimming left V 5 bases short and J 3 bases short, with 5 bases between. CDR3 protein: CASSNSYEQYF. The CDR3 region has the DNA TGTGCCAGCAGCAACAGCTACGAGCAGTACTTC.

This rearrangement joins TRBV10-1 to TRBJ1-5; D is ambiguous. Trimming removed 10 bases at V and 5 bases at J, with 12 bases between. CDR1 and CDR2 (germline): WNHNN, SYGVQD (reference sequence). This CDR3 is 12 amino acids long. CDR3 in amino acids: CATSRSHQPQHF. DNA of the CDR3: TGCGCCACATCGAGGTCTCATCAGCCCCAGCATTTT.

CDR3 sequence reads: CSAIETGVHEQYF. CDR3 nucleotides: TGCAGTGCGATAGAGACAGGGGTCCACGAGCAGTACTTC. The V call is TRBV29-1, the J call TRBJ2-7; 8 positions agree with TRBD1. The CDR3 extends over 13 amino acids. CDR1 is SQVTM, CDR2 ANQGSEA, per germline.

The chain is built from TRBV9 and TRBJ2-5, with D tentatively TRBD2 (5 bases). From germline, CDR1 is SGDLS and CDR2 YYNGEE. Trimming took 2 bases from V and 5 from J, leaving 13 bases between them. The CDR3 runs 14 residues. This CDR3 reads CASSVQAAEETQYF. The CDR3 DNA sequence: TGTGCCAGCAGCGTTCAAGCGGCAGAGGAGACCCAGTACTTC.

The chain is built from TRBV27 and TRBJ2-7; TRBD2 might be the D (5 bases). V was clipped by 2 bases and J by 2 bases, with 10 bases between them. Per germline, CDR1 MNHEY and CDR2 SMNVEV (reference sequence). The CDR3 has 14 amino acids. The CDR3 DNA follows: TGTGCCAGCAGTTTACGGGAAACCACCTACGAGCAGTACTTC. Translated, it gives CASSLRETTYEQYF.

This chain links TRBV4-2 with TRBJ1-1; 9 bases are a match to TRBD1. CDR1 LGHNA and CDR2 YNFKEQ come from the germline V gene. The V gene end was trimmed by 4 bases and the J gene end by 4 bases; junction bases not matched to a gene: 13. The CDR3 is 17 residues long. The CDR3 is CASSLKPGQGWSTEAFF. The CDR3 DNA reads TGTGCCAGCAGCCTAAAACCGGGACAGGGTTGGAGCACTGAAGCTTTCTTT.

Only a few counts were recorded for this clone. The chain combines TRBV2 with TRBJ1-5; D unclear. The CDR3 has 14 residues. V lost 1 base and J 0 bases, leaving 4 bases between the germline ends. CDR1 SNHLY and CDR2 FYNNEI come from the germline V gene. The CDR3 reads CASSEGNSNQPQHF. CDR3 bases: TGTGCCAGCAGTGAAGGTAATAGCAATCAGCCCCAGCATTTT.

The rearrangement uses TRBV18 and TRBJ2-7, with 9 bases aligning to TRBD2. CDR1 is KGHSH and CDR2 is LQKENI in the germline V gene. The CDR3 is made up of 16 amino acids. The J segment lost 0 bases and the V segment lost 2 bases, leaving 5 bases of the junction unmatched. Here the CDR3 DNA reads TGTGCCAGCTCACCAACCCGTAGCGGGAGCTCCTACGAGCAGTACTTC. This sequence encodes CASSPTRSGSSYEQYF. Supplemented by reference TRBV18 and TRBJ2-7, the full variable domain reads NAGVMQNPRHLVRRRGQEARLRCSPMKGHSHVYWYRQLPEEGLKFMVYLQKENIIDESGMPKERFSAEFPKEGPSILRIQQVVRGDSAAYFCASSPTRSGSSYEQYFGPGTRLTVT.

V and J are TRBV6-5 and TRBJ1-1, with D maybe TRBD1 (5 bases). There are 15 residues in the CDR3. Germline values: CDR1 MNHEY, CDR2 SVGAGI. The germline V and J ends were trimmed by 2 bases and 6 bases, with 16 bases remaining between them. As DNA, the CDR3 is TGTGCCAGCAGTTACCTTAGGGGAGGAGACGCTGAAGCTTTCTTT. Its translation is CASSYLRGGDAEAFF.

This clone was found once. The genes are TRBV6-5 and TRBJ2-5, with 7 bases lining up with TRBD1. The V gene end was trimmed by 2 bases and the J gene end by 0 bases; junction bases not matched to a gene: 3. Germline loops: CDR1 MNHEY, CDR2 SVGAGI. This CDR3 has 15 residues. CDR3 amino acids: CASSYRGTDQETQYF. CDR3 DNA sequence: TGTGCCAGCAGTTACCGAGGGACAGACCAAGAGACCCAGTACTTC.

The rearrangement links TRBV7-6 to TRBJ1-1, with TRBD1 matching 7 bases. Germline loops: CDR1 SGHVS, CDR2 FNYEAQ. Losses at the gene ends were 4 bases for V and 7 bases for J; bases not matched to a gene: 21. The CDR3 spans 18 residues. The DNA of the CDR3 is TGTGCCAGCAGCTCGAGGACAGGTTCGATCCGGATCGGGTATGAAGCTTTCTTT. Translated, it gives CASSSRTGSIRIGYEAFF.